Listed below are T cell receptor beta chains from one sample, sequenced in a study of EBV T-cell therapy then PD-1 blockade in nasopharyngeal carcinoma. Assay: immunoSEQ multiplex PCR; the TCRdb copy retains only in-frame clones and omits some. The data show around 13,000 clones, 80% to 85% seen once. These receptors' antigens are unknown. The material was CD8+ T cells from blood, obtained at roughly day 97 from a patient whose treatment included autologous EBV-specific T cells and nivolumab. The receptor set was obtained from a middle-aged man with nasopharyngeal carcinoma. Each CDR3 is given with its conserved first and last residue. The D gene is left open where the match is weak. The listing skips clone size in some rows; elsewhere it reads once, few, many or a size class.

D	V	size	J	DNA	CDR3
TRBD1	TRBV4-3	-	TRBJ2-2	TGCGCCAGCAGCCAAGATGGGCAGGGGGTGGGCACCGGGGAGCTGTTTTTT	CASSQDGQGVGTGELFF
-	TRBV3-1/TRBV3-2	once	TRBJ2-1	TGTGCCAGCAGCCAAGATGCAATTCTAACCCACTACAATGAGCAGTTCTTC	CASSQDAILTHYNEQFF
-	TRBV5-1	-	TRBJ1-2	TGCGCCAGCAGCGCGGGACCAGTAGGCTACACCTTC	CASSAGPVGYTF
TRBD1	TRBV13	-	TRBJ2-2	TGTGCCAGCACACAGGGGTCTCAGAACGGGGAGCTGTTTTTT	CASTQGSQNGELFF
-	TRBV14	-	TRBJ1-4	TGTGCCAGCAGCACCAGACGGGGATCTAATGAAAAACTGTTTTTT	CASSTRRGSNEKLFF
-	TRBV6-5	-	TRBJ1-3	TGTGCCAGCAGGATTAGCTCTGGAAACACCATATATTTT	CASRISSGNTIYF
-	TRBV13	once	TRBJ2-1	TGTGCCAGCAGCTTAGGTGGGGAGGACGCCTACAATGAGCAGTTCTTC	CASSLGGEDAYNEQFF
-	TRBV10-2	-	TRBJ2-2	TGCGCCAGCTGTGGGGGAGGCCGGGGCGGGGAGCTGTTTTTT	CASCGGGRGGELFF
TRBD1	TRBV7-9	-	TRBJ1-4	TGTGCCAGCAGGCGGACAGGGAATAATGAAAAACTGTTTTTT	CASRRTGNNEKLFF
TRBD2	TRBV10-3	-	TRBJ2-7	TGTGCCATCAGTCTAGCGGGGGAGCAGTACTTC	CAISLAGEQYF
-	TRBV9	-	TRBJ1-4	TGTGCCAGCAGCTTCACAGGGATGAAGGAAAAACTGTTTTTT	CASSFTGMKEKLFF
TRBD2	TRBV7-9	-	TRBJ2-7	TGTGCCAGCAGCCCTAGGCCGACTAGCGGGAGCTCCTACGAGCAGTACTTC	CASSPRPTSGSSYEQYF
-	TRBV11-3	-	TRBJ2-2	TGTGCCAGCAGCTCCGAGGGGCAGGGTGAGCACACCGGGGAGCTGTTTTTT	CASSSEGQGEHTGELFF
TRBD1	TRBV6-2/TRBV6-3	once	TRBJ2-3	TGTGCCAGCAGTTACACAGGGGGCGCAGATACGCAGTATTTT	CASSYTGGADTQYF
-	TRBV24-1	-	TRBJ2-1	TGTGCCACCAGTGATCTCGACAGGAGTTACAATGAGCAGTTCTTC	CATSDLDRSYNEQFF
-	TRBV9	-	TRBJ2-2	TGTGCCAGCAGCCCAACCTCCGGGACATTTACCGGGGAGCTGTTTTTT	CASSPTSGTFTGELFF
-	TRBV6-5	-	TRBJ1-3	TGTGCCAGCAGCTCCCGGGGGGACGGAAACACCATATATTTT	CASSSRGDGNTIYF
-	TRBV6-2/TRBV6-3	few	TRBJ1-5	TGTGCCAGCAGTGACCGGGACAATCAGCCCCAGCATTTT	CASSDRDNQPQHF
TRBD1	TRBV9	-	TRBJ2-5	TGTGCCAGCACCTCCTACGGCAGGGGGCAAGAGACCCAGTACTTC	CASTSYGRGQETQYF
TRBD2	TRBV6-5	-	TRBJ2-7	TGTGCCAGCAGTCCGGGGGGGGTCTACGAGCAGTACTTC	CASSPGGVYEQYF